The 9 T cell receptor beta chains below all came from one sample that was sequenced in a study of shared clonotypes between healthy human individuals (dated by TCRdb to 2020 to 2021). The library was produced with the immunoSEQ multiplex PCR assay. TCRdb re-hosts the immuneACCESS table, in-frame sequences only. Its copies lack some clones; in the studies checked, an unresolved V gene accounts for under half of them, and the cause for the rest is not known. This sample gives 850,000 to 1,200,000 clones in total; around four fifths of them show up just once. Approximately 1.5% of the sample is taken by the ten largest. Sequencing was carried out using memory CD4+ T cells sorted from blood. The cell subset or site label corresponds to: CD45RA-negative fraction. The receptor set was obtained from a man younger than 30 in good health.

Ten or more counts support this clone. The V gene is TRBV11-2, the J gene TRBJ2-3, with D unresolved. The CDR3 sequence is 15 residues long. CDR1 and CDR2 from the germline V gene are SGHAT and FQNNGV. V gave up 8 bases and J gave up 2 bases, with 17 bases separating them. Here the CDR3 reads CASEPGRGTTDTQYF. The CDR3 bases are TGTGCCAGCGAGCCGGGCCGAGGAACCACAGATACGCAGTATTTT.

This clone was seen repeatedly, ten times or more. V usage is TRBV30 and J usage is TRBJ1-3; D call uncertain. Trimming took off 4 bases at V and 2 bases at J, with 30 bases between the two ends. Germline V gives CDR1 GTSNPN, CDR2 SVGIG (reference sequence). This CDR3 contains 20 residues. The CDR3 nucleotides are TGTGCCTGGACTGGAGAAACCCCCCAGAAAGCGCGCTTCACTGGAAACACCATATATTTT. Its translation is CAWTGETPQKARFTGNTIYF.

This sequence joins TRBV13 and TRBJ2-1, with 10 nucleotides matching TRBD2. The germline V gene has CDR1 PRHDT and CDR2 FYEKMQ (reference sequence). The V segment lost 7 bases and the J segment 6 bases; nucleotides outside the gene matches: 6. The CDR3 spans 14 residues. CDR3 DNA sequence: TGTGCCAGCACAAGACTAGCGGGTACCAATGAGCAGTTCTTC. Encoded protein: CASTRLAGTNEQFF.

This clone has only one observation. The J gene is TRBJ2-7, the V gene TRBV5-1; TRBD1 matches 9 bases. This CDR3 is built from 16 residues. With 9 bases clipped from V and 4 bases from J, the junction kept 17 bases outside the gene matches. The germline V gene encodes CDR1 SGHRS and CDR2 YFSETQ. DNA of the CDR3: TGCGCCACCGGGACAGGGTCGTCCCTAGGGGGGTACGAGCAGTACTTC. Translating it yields CATGTGSSLGGYEQYF.

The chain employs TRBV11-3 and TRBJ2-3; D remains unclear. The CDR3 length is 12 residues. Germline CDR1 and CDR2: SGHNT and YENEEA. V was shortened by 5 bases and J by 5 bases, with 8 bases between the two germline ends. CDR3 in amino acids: CASSRSRDTQYF. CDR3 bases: TGTGCCAGCAGCCGTTCACGAGATACGCAGTATTTT.

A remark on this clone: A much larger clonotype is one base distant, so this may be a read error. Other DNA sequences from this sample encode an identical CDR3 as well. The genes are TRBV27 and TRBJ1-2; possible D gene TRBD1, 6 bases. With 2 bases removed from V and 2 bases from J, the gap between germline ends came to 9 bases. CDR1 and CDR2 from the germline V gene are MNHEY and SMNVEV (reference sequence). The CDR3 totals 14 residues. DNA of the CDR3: TGTGCCAGCAGTTTAAAAGGGGGAAACTATGGCTACACCTTC. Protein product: CASSLKGGNYGYTF.

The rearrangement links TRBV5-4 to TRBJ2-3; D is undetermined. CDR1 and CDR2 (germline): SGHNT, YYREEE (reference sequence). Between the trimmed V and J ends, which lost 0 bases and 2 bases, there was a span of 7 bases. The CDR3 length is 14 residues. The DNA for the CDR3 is TGTGCCAGCAGCTTGGTAACAATCACAGATACGCAGTATTTT. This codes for CASSLVTITDTQYF.

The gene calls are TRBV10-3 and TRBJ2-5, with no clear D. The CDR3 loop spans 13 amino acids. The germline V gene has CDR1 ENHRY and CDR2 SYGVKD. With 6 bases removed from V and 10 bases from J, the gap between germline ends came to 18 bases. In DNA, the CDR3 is TGTGCCATCAGCGACGGACCTTCGGGCGGCCAGTACTTC. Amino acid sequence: CAISDGPSGGQYF.

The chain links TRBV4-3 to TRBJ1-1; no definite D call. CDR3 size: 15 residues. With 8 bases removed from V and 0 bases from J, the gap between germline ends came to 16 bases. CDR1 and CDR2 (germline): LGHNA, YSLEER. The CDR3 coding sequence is TGCGCCAGCGCCCTCTACTCGACCATGAACACTGAAGCTTTCTTT. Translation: CASALYSTMNTEAFF.